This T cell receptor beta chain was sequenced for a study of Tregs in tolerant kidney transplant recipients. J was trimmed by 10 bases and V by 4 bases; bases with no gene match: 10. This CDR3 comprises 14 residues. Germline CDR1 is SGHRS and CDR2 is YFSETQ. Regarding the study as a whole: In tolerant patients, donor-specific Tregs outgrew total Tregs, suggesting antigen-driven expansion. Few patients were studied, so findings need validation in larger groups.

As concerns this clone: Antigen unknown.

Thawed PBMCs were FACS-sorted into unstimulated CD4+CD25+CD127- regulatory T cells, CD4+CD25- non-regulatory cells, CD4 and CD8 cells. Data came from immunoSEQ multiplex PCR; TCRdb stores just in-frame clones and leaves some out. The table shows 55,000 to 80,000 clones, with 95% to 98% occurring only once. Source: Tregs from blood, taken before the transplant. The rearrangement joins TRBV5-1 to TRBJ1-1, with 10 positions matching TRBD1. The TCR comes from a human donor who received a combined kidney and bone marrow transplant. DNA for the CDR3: TGCGCCAGCAGCCTTGGGACAGGGGAGAGTAGAGCTTTCTTT. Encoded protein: CASSLGTGESRAFF.